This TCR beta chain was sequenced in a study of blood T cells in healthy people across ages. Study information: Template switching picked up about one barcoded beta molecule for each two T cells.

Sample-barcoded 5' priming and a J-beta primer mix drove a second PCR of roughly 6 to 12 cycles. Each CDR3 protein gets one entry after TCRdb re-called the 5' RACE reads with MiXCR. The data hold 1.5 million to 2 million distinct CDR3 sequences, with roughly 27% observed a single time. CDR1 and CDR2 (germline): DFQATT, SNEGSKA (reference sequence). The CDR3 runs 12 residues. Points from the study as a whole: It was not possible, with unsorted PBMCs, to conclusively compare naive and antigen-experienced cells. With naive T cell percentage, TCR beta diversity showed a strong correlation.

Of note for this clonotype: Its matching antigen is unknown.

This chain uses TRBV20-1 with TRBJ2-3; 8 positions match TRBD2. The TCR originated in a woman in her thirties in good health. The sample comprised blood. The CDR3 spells CTCGGSTDTQYF. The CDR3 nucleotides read TGCACTTGCGGGGGGAGCACAGATACGCAGTATTTT.